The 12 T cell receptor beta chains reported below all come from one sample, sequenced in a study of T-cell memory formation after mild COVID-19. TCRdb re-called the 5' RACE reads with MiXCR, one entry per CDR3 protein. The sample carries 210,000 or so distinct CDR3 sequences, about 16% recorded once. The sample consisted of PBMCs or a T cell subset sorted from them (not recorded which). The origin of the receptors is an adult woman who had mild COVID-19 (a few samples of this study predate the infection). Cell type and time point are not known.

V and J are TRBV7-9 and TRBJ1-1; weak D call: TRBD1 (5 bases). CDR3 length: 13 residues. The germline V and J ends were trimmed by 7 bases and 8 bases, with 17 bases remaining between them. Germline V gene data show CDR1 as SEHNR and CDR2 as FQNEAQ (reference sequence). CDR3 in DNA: TGTGCCAGCATCCTAGCAGCGCAGGGCGAAGCTTTCTTT. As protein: CASILAAQGEAFF.

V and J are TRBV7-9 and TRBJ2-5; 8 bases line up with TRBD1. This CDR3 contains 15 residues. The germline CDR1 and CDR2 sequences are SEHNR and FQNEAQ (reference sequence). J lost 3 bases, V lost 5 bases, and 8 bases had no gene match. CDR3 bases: TGTGCCAGCAGCCCTGACAGGGGAGTTAAAGAGACCCAGTACTTC. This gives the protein CASSPDRGVKETQYF.

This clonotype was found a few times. The CDR3 spells CASSRVNQGNEQFF. The CDR3 DNA is TGTGCCAGCAGCCGGGTGAATCAGGGCAATGAGCAGTTCTTC. This chain connects TRBV3-1 to TRBJ2-1; TRBD1 is a possible D gene (5 bases). V gave up 4 bases and J gave up 6 bases, with 13 bases separating them. This CDR3 spans 14 amino acids. Germline CDR1 and CDR2: LGHDT and YNNKEL (reference sequence).

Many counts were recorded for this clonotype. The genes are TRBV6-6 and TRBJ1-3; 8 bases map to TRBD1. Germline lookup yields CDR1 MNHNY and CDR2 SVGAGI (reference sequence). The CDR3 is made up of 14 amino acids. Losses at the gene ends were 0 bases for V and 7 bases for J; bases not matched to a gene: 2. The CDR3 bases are TGTGCCAGCAGTTACTCCGGACAGGGCAACACCATATATTTT. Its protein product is CASSYSGQGNTIYF.

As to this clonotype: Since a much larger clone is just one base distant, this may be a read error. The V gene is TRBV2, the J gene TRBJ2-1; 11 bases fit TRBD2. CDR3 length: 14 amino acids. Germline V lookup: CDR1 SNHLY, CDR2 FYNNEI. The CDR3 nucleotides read TGTGCCAGCAGTGTTACTAGCGGGAGCGATGAGCAGTTATTC. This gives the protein CASSVTSGSDEQLF.

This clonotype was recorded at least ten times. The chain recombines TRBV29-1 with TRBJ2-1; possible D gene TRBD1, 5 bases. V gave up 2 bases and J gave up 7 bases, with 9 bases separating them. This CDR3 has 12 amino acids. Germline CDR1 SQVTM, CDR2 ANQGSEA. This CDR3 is CSVERGRNEQFF. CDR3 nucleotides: TGCAGCGTTGAAAGGGGAAGGAATGAGCAGTTCTTC.

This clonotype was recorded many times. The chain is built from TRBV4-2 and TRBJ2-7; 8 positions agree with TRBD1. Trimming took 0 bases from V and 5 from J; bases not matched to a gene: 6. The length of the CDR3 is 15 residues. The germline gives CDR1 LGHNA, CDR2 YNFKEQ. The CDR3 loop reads CASSQEVRGLDEQYF. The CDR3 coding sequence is TGTGCCAGCAGCCAAGAAGTCAGGGGGCTCGACGAGCAGTACTTC.

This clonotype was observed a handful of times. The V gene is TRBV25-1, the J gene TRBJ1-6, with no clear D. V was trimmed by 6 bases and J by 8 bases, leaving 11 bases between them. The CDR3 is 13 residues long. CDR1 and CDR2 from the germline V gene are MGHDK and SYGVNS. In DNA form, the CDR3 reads TGTGCCAGCAGGCGAGGTACGGATTCACCCCTCCACTTT. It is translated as CASRRGTDSPLHF. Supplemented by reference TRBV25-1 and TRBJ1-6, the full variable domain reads EADIYQTPRYLVIGTGKKITLECSQTMGHDKMYWYQQDPGMELHLIHYSYGVNSTEKGDLSSESTVSRIRTEHFPLTLESARPSHTSQYLCASRRGTDSPLHFGNGTRLTVT.

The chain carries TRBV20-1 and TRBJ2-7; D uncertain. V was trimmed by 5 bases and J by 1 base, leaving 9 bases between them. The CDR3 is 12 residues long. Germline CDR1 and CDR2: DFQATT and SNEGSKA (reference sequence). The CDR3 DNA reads TGCAGTGCTCGGACGGTTTCCTACGAGCAGTACTTC. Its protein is CSARTVSYEQYF.

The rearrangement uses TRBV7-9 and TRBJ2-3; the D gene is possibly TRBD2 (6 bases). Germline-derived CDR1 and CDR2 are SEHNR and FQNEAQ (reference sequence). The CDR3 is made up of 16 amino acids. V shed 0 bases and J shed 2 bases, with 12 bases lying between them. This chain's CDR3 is CASSLAEGPPTDTQYF. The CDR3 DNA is TGTGCCAGCAGCTTAGCGGAGGGGCCCCCCACAGATACGCAGTATTTT.

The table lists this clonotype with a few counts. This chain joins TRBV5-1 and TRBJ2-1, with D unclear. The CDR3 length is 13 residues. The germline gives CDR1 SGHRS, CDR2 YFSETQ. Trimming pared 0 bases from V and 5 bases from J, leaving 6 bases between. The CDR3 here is CASSLDTHNEQFF. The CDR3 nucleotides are TGCGCCAGCAGCTTGGACACCCACAATGAGCAGTTCTTC.

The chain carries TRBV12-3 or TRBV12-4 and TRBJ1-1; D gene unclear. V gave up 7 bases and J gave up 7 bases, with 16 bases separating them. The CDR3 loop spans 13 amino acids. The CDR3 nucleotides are TGTGCCAGCACCGAGATCGTCGGGAGTGAAGCTTTCTTT. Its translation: CASTEIVGSEAFF.